One sample yielded the 21 T cell receptor beta chains listed below, sequenced in a study of brain T cells in children with intractable seizures. The method was immunoSEQ multiplex PCR; TCRdb's version includes in-frame clones alone and lacks a portion of them. The data show under 150,000 clones, with 85% to 95% seen just once and around 4.1% held by the top ten. The material was peripheral blood, obtained at surgery. These receptors originate from a boy younger than two with hemimegalencephaly and intractable seizures.

The rearrangement joins TRBV19 to TRBJ2-2, with 11 bases fitting TRBD1. The V segment lost 4 bases and the J segment 6 bases; nucleotides outside the gene matches: 4. Germline loops: CDR1 LNHDA, CDR2 SQIVND (reference sequence). The CDR3 covers 15 residues. This CDR3 reads CASSKWTGGPGELFF. The CDR3, as DNA: TGTGCCAGTAGTAAATGGACAGGGGGCCCCGGGGAGCTGTTTTTT.

This sequence joins TRBV9 and TRBJ2-3, with 10 bases lining up with TRBD1. Germline V gene data show CDR1 as SGDLS and CDR2 as YYNGEE. The CDR3 consists of 24 residues. V was pared by 2 bases and J by 1 base, with 28 bases of the junction left unmatched. The CDR3 nucleotides read TGTGCCAGCAGCGTTCGGGGGACAGGGGCTCCATGGGGTGGTCCCACTAACCGCACAGATACGCAGTATTTT. Protein sequence: CASSVRGTGAPWGGPTNRTDTQYF.

This chain connects TRBV19 to TRBJ1-5, with no clear D. CDR1 and CDR2 from the germline V gene are LNHDA and SQIVND (reference sequence). V was clipped by 7 bases and J by 2 bases, with 12 bases between them. The CDR3 has 14 residues. The CDR3 reads CASIPVGGNQPQHF. The CDR3 bases are TGTGCCAGTATCCCCGTGGGTGGCAATCAGCCCCAGCATTTT.

The chain is built from TRBV6-6 and TRBJ1-2, with D possibly matching TRBD1 (5 bases). Germline-derived CDR1 and CDR2 are MNHNY and SVGAGI (reference sequence). The CDR3 is 14 amino acids. V was clipped by 0 bases and J by 3 bases, with 8 bases between them. CDR3: CASSYSPGHYGYTF. The CDR3 coding sequence is TGTGCCAGCAGTTACTCGCCAGGGCACTATGGCTACACCTTC.

J is TRBJ1-5 and V is TRBV24-1; 10 bases are shared with TRBD1. The CDR3 consists of 13 residues. The V segment lost 9 bases and the J segment 3 bases; nucleotides outside the gene matches: 1. CDR1 and CDR2 from the germline V gene are KGHDR and SFDVKD. CDR3 protein: CATGTGANQPQHF. In DNA form, the CDR3 reads TGTGCCACCGGGACAGGGGCCAATCAGCCCCAGCATTTT.

This sequence joins TRBV5-1 and TRBJ2-5, with TRBD2 matching 11 bases. The CDR3 loop spans 19 amino acids. J gave up 7 bases and V 0 bases, and 17 bases lay outside the gene matches. Germline CDR1 and CDR2: SGHRS and YFSETQ. The CDR3 DNA is TGCGCCAGCAGCTTGGCGCCCTCGGCTAGCGGGAGGATTTCTGGGACCCAGTACTTC. Translated: CASSLAPSASGRISGTQYF.

CDR3: CASSRLKVAPSRQETQYF. In DNA form, the CDR3 reads TGTGCCAGCAGCCGCCTAAAGGTAGCGCCAAGTCGACAAGAGACCCAGTACTTC. This chain joins TRBV11-2 and TRBJ2-5, with D perhaps matching TRBD2 (5 bases). Germline V CDR1 and CDR2: SGHAT, FQNNGV. The CDR3 runs to 18 residues. The V and J ends lost 5 bases and 2 bases respectively, with 24 bases between them.

This clone was observed a single time. This CDR3 reads CASSFRGLYEQYF. The CDR3 region has the DNA TGTGCCAGCAGTTTTCGCGGTCTCTACGAGCAGTACTTC. The rearrangement uses TRBV28 and TRBJ2-7, with D unclear. The germline V gene has CDR1 MDHEN and CDR2 SYDVKM. This CDR3 has 13 amino acids. V was clipped by 3 bases and J by 3 bases, with 9 bases between them.

The chain links TRBV27 to TRBJ2-5, with 8 bases lining up with TRBD2. Losses at the gene ends were 11 bases for V and 11 bases for J; bases not matched to a gene: 16. CDR3 length: 13 amino acids. Germline CDR1 is MNHEY and CDR2 is SMNVEV (reference sequence). The CDR3 region has the DNA TGTGCCTCCTCGGGAGGGCATACACGGCGACAGTACTTC. Translation gives CASSGGHTRRQYF.

The chain carries TRBV7-3 and TRBJ1-2; 9 bases align to TRBD1. The germline gives CDR1 SGHTA, CDR2 FQGTGA. The CDR3 sequence is 19 residues long. Trimming cost V 3 bases and J 3 bases; bases outside gene matches: 17. DNA of the CDR3: TGTGCCAGCAGCTTCTTTATTCCCCTAACGGGACAGGGCCACTATGGCTACACCTTC. This gives the protein CASSFFIPLTGQGHYGYTF.

The chain employs TRBV7-9 and TRBJ2-7; D could derive from TRBD1 or TRBD2 (7 bases each). Trimming took off 4 bases at V and 3 bases at J, with 19 bases between the two ends. From germline, CDR1 is SEHNR and CDR2 FQNEAQ (reference sequence). The CDR3 is 16 residues long. The CDR3 reads CASSSYRGLTNYEQYF. Written as DNA, the CDR3 is TGTGCCAGCAGCTCCTACAGGGGACTAACCAACTACGAGCAGTACTTC.

The chain links TRBV5-1 to TRBJ2-1; TRBD2 matches 13 bases. CDR3 length: 15 residues. The J segment lost 4 bases and the V segment lost 10 bases, leaving 8 bases of the junction unmatched. Germline V gene lookup returns CDR1 SGHRS and CDR2 YFSETQ. For the CDR3, the DNA is TGCGCCGGGTACGAGGGACTAGCGGGGTACAATGAGCAGTTCTTC. Protein sequence: CAGYEGLAGYNEQFF.

This clone has a single count. V gene TRBV5-1 combines with J gene TRBJ2-5, with TRBD1 matching over 9 bases. Looked up from germline, CDR1 is SGHRS and CDR2 is YFSETQ. After removal of 3 bases from V and 5 bases from J, the junction contained 5 bases not matched to a gene. This CDR3 has 14 amino acids. CDR3 in DNA: TGCGCCAGCAGCTACAGGGGGCTCGGGGAGACCCAGTACTTC. It translates to CASSYRGLGETQYF.

This CDR3 reads CASSLGLAGGPGETQYF. The CDR3 nucleotides are TGTGCCAGCAGCTTAGGACTAGCGGGAGGGCCGGGAGAGACCCAGTACTTC. J is TRBJ2-5 and V is TRBV7-8; 14 nucleotides align to TRBD2. Looked up from germline, CDR1 is SGHVS and CDR2 is FQNEAQ. J lost 4 bases, V lost 1 base, and 5 bases had no gene match. This CDR3 comprises 17 residues.

Here the CDR3 DNA reads TGTGCCAGCCAATATACCGGGACAGGGGCACCGAACACCGGGGAGCTGTTTTTT. Translated: CASQYTGTGAPNTGELFF. This chain links TRBV7-3 with TRBJ2-2; 10 positions match TRBD1. The V segment lost 8 bases and the J segment 0 bases; nucleotides outside the gene matches: 12. Looked up from germline, CDR1 is SGHTA and CDR2 is FQGTGA. The CDR3 has 18 residues. Combining the CDR3 with reference TRBV7-3 and TRBJ2-2 gives the whole variable domain GAGVSQTPSNKVTEKGKYVELRCDPISGHTALYWYRQSLGQGPEFLIYFQGTGAADDSGLPNDRFFAVRPEGSVSTLKIQRTERGDSAVYLCASQYTGTGAPNTGELFFGEGSRLTVL.

Worth noting for this clone: This specimen includes other DNA sequences encoding the same CDR3. J is TRBJ2-1 and V is TRBV11-2; tentatively, D is TRBD1 (5 bases). Trimming took 1 base from V and 7 from J, leaving 5 bases between them. This CDR3 spans 12 amino acids. CDR1 SGHAT and CDR2 FQNNGV come from the germline V gene. Here the CDR3 reads CASSLAGNEQFF. DNA for the CDR3: TGTGCCAGCAGCTTAGCAGGGAATGAGCAGTTCTTC.

The rearrangement joins TRBV6-5 to TRBJ2-1; D is perhaps TRBD2 (6 bases). The germline V gene has CDR1 MNHEY and CDR2 SVGAGI. This CDR3 is built from 14 residues. Trimming cost V 7 bases and J 0 bases, with 10 bases left between them. The CDR3 DNA follows: TGTGCCAGCACCCCGACTAGCTCCTACAATGAGCAGTTCTTC. It encodes CASTPTSSYNEQFF.

The chain joins TRBV7-3 to TRBJ2-5; 14 bases line up with TRBD2. The CDR3 spans 16 residues. V was clipped by 3 bases and J by 5 bases; unmatched bases: 5. The germline V gene has CDR1 SGHTA and CDR2 FQGTGA. The CDR3: CASSLGLAGAGETQYF. The DNA for the CDR3 is TGTGCCAGCAGCTTGGGACTAGCGGGAGCAGGGGAGACCCAGTACTTC.

This rearrangement joins TRBV28 to TRBJ1-2; 7 nucleotides agree with TRBD1. This CDR3 comprises 16 residues. Germline assignment: CDR1 MDHEN and CDR2 SYDVKM. Trimming cost V 5 bases and J 0 bases; bases outside gene matches: 9. CDR3 sequence: CASSPITGVSNYGYTF. The DNA of the CDR3 is TGTGCCAGCAGTCCCATAACAGGGGTTTCTAACTATGGCTACACCTTC.

The V call is TRBV9, the J call TRBJ1-1, with D uncertain. V was clipped by 1 base and J by 0 bases, with 7 bases between them. The CDR3 is 14 amino acids. Germline V gene sequence: CDR1 SGDLS, CDR2 YYNGEE. CDR3 nucleotide sequence: TGTGCCAGCAGCGTAACGACTATGAACACTGAAGCTTTCTTT. Protein product: CASSVTTMNTEAFF.

The J gene is TRBJ2-3, the V gene TRBV29-1; D is undetermined. CDR3 length equals 11 residues. CDR1 and CDR2 from the germline V gene are SQVTM and ANQGSEA. Trimming removed 6 bases from V and 2 bases from J, with 6 bases in between. The CDR3 DNA reads TGCAGCGTCCACTTCACAGATACGCAGTATTTT. Residues: CSVHFTDTQYF.